Following are 25 T cell receptor beta chains from one sample sequenced in a study of blood T cell repertoires in COVID-19. TCRdb's copy holds only in-frame clones and misses some; the assay was immunoSEQ multiplex PCR. Here the sample spans around 330,000 clones, around 89% being singletons. Sequencing used peripheral blood. The receptors were gathered from a woman in her thirties with COVID-19, enrolled during active disease.

The chain has TRBV6-1 and TRBJ2-5; possible D gene TRBD2, 6 bases. Germline values: CDR1 MNHNS, CDR2 SASEGT. This CDR3 comprises 17 residues. V lost 1 base to trimming and J lost 5 bases, with 20 bases between them. This CDR3 reads CASSEGPETRASETQYF. CDR3 sequence (DNA): TGTGCCAGCAGTGAAGGTCCAGAGACTAGGGCGAGTGAGACCCAGTACTTC.

The V gene is TRBV27, the J gene TRBJ1-1, with unresolved D. Deletions cut 5 bases from V and 1 base from J, with 17 bases between. CDR3 length: 16 amino acids. CDR1 and CDR2 from the germline V gene are MNHEY and SMNVEV (reference sequence). CDR3 amino acids: CASSILPSAPNTEAFF. CDR3 bases: TGTGCCAGCAGTATCCTGCCTAGTGCCCCGAACACTGAAGCTTTCTTT.

This rearrangement joins TRBV19 to TRBJ1-5; D gene unclear. The CDR3 is 14 amino acids. Trimming took 4 bases from V and 7 from J, leaving 14 bases between them. The germline V gene has CDR1 LNHDA and CDR2 SQIVND (reference sequence). The CDR3 reads CASSTPLLSQPQHF. The CDR3 coding sequence is TGTGCCAGTAGTACCCCCCTTTTGTCCCAGCCCCAGCATTTT.

This chain connects TRBV4-3 to TRBJ2-7, with 7 bases matching TRBD1. The trim removed 4 bases at V and 6 bases at J, leaving 3 bases unmatched. The CDR3 runs to 12 residues. Germline assignment: CDR1 LGHNA and CDR2 YSLEER. CDR3 sequence reads: CASSLQGSEQYF. Here the CDR3 DNA reads TGCGCCAGCAGCCTACAGGGGTCCGAGCAGTACTTC.

This chain connects TRBV7-9 to TRBJ1-2, with D unclear. Deletions cut 1 base from V and 8 bases from J, with 8 bases between. Germline loops: CDR1 SEHNR, CDR2 FQNEAQ (reference sequence). This CDR3 has 12 amino acids. In DNA form, the CDR3 reads TGTGCCAGCAGCTTAGATCACGCGGGCTACACCTTC. It translates to CASSLDHAGYTF.

This clone was detected a few times. The rearrangement joins TRBV3-1 (or the pseudogene TRBV3-2) to TRBJ1-1; D perhaps matches TRBD1 (5 bases). Trimming left V 8 bases short and J 8 bases short, with 12 bases between. The length of the CDR3 is 11 residues. Germline CDR1 reads LGHDT; CDR2 reads YNNKEL (reference sequence). This chain's CDR3 is CASRGGLEAFF. The DNA for the CDR3 is TGTGCCAGCCGGGGGGGACTAGAAGCTTTCTTT.

This chain uses TRBV18 with TRBJ1-2; D gene uncertain. Germline V gene data show CDR1 as KGHSH and CDR2 as LQKENI. Trimming took off 3 bases at V and 2 bases at J, with 4 bases between the two ends. The CDR3 consists of 12 residues. CDR3 sequence reads: CASSPQNYGYTF. In DNA, the CDR3 is TGTGCCAGCTCACCTCAGAACTATGGCTACACCTTC.

The rearrangement joins TRBV7-2 to TRBJ1-1; TRBD1 matches at 8 bases. CDR1 SGHTA and CDR2 FQGNSA come from the germline V gene. The V gene end was trimmed by 5 bases and the J gene end by 1 base; junction bases not matched to a gene: 9. There are 16 residues in the CDR3. The CDR3 DNA is TGTGCCAGCAGCCCGGGACAGGCGAGGAAGAACACTGAAGCTTTCTTT. This codes for CASSPGQARKNTEAFF.

This clone has only one observation. The rearrangement joins TRBV7-9 to TRBJ1-5; D is perhaps TRBD1 (6 bases). V was cut by 6 bases and J by 1 base, with 13 bases left in between. In germline, CDR1 is SEHNR, CDR2 FQNEAQ (reference sequence). The CDR3 runs 15 residues. The DNA for the CDR3 is TGTGCCAGCAGTCAAGGACAGATAAGCAATCAGCCCCAGCATTTT. Its translation is CASSQGQISNQPQHF.

This clone occurred a few times. V is TRBV3-1 (or the pseudogene TRBV3-2) and J is TRBJ1-1, with D possibly being TRBD1 (5 bases). The CDR3 sequence is 13 residues long. Trimming cost V 4 bases and J 10 bases, with 16 bases left between them. Germline V gene data show CDR1 as LGHDT and CDR2 as YNNKEL (reference sequence). The CDR3: CASSPSRGRVAFF. The DNA of the CDR3 is TGTGCCAGCAGCCCCAGTAGAGGCAGGGTAGCTTTCTTT.

The gene calls are TRBV9 and TRBJ2-5; no reliable D call. Germline CDR1 and CDR2: SGDLS and YYNGEE. The CDR3 has 14 amino acids. The germline V and J ends were trimmed by 5 bases and 2 bases, with 13 bases remaining between them. Here the CDR3 reads CASSPIGLQETQYF. CDR3 nucleotides: TGTGCCAGCAGTCCGATCGGGTTACAAGAGACCCAGTACTTC.

The chain uses TRBV14 and TRBJ2-7; 7 positions agree with TRBD1. This CDR3 has 15 residues. With 5 bases clipped from V and 0 bases from J, the junction kept 7 bases outside the gene matches. CDR1 and CDR2 from the germline V gene are SGHDN and FVKESK. The CDR3 is CASSKTGSSSYEQYF. CDR3 coding DNA: TGTGCCAGCAGCAAGACAGGGTCTTCCTCCTACGAGCAGTACTTC.

This clone was counted once. The chain employs TRBV5-1 and TRBJ2-2, with 7 bases lining up with TRBD1. Germline V gives CDR1 SGHRS, CDR2 YFSETQ. The CDR3 extends over 16 amino acids. V was clipped by 0 bases and J by 4 bases; unmatched bases: 6. The CDR3, as DNA: TGCGCCAGCAGCTTGGTCGTAACAGGGGCCACCGGGGAGCTGTTTTTT. Its translation is CASSLVVTGATGELFF. Filled out from reference TRBV5-1 and TRBJ2-2, the complete variable domain reads KAGVTQTPRYLIKTRGQQVTLSCSPISGHRSVSWYQQTPGQGLQFLFEYFSETQRNKGNFPGRFSGRQFSNSRSEMNVSTLELGDSALYLCASSLVVTGATGELFFGEGSRLTVL.

A single count supports this clone. For the CDR3, the DNA is TGTGCCAGCAGTAACGACCCGGGGAACTGGGAGCTGTTTTTT. Amino acid sequence: CASSNDPGNWELFF. The J gene is TRBJ2-2, the V gene TRBV5-4; TRBD2 is a possible D gene (5 bases). This CDR3 region has 14 residues. Trimming stripped 5 bases from V and 9 bases from J, with 17 bases between. Germline V CDR1 and CDR2: SGHNT, YYREEE (reference sequence).

The chain is built from TRBV28 and TRBJ2-5, with 7 bases aligning to TRBD1. The CDR3 length is 16 residues. With V trimmed by 5 bases and J by 1 base, 10 bases remained unmatched. Germline V CDR1 and CDR2: MDHEN, SYDVKM. The CDR3 here is CASSEQGFSGQETQYF. CDR3 nucleotides: TGTGCCAGCAGTGAACAGGGGTTTTCTGGCCAAGAGACCCAGTACTTC.

This clone has only a few counts. The gene calls are TRBV9 and TRBJ2-1; TRBD2 matches at 8 bases. Germline V gene lookup returns CDR1 SGDLS and CDR2 YYNGEE. The V segment lost 4 bases and the J segment 9 bases; nucleotides outside the gene matches: 15. This CDR3 is 16 amino acids long. In nucleotides, the CDR3 is TGTGCCAGCAGCCCACACGAGACGGGGGGGCGGAGTGAGCAGTTCTTC. Protein product: CASSPHETGGRSEQFF.

The chain joins TRBV7-9 to TRBJ1-2; D gene ambiguous. The V gene's germline CDR1 is SEHNR and CDR2 FQNEAQ (reference sequence). The CDR3 totals 13 residues. Trimming took off 1 base at V and 7 bases at J, with 10 bases between the two ends. Written as DNA, the CDR3 is TGTGCCAGCAGCTTAGGTGTCCTCGGTGGCTACACCTTC. Amino acids: CASSLGVLGGYTF.

This sequence joins TRBV27 and TRBJ1-2; D is perhaps TRBD1 (5 bases). The CDR3 covers 16 residues. Trimming shortened V by 3 bases and J by 3 bases, and 17 bases separated the two germline ends. Germline assignment: CDR1 MNHEY and CDR2 SMNVEV (reference sequence). The CDR3 bases are TGTGCCAGCAGTTTCCTCCGGGGGAGTGCCGACTATGGCTACACCTTC. Amino acids: CASSFLRGSADYGYTF.

The J gene is TRBJ2-5, the V gene TRBV27; D might be TRBD1 (6 bases). The V end was cut by 8 bases, the J end by 1 base, with 11 bases between. The CDR3 runs to 13 residues. From germline, CDR1 is MNHEY and CDR2 SMNVEV (reference sequence). CDR3 nucleotides: TGTGCCAGCTGGGGACATCTCCAAGAGACCCAGTACTTC. Amino acid sequence: CASWGHLQETQYF.

About this clone itself: The sample contains more than one DNA sequence encoding this CDR3. In DNA, the CDR3 is TGTGCCAGCAGCTTGACTAGCGGGGTGGGAGAGACCCAGTACTTC. It codes for CASSLTSGVGETQYF. The chain uses TRBV7-2 and TRBJ2-5; TRBD2 matches at 11 bases. The ends lost 3 bases at V and 4 bases at J; junction bases unmatched: 4. Per germline, CDR1 SGHTA and CDR2 FQGNSA. The CDR3 consists of 15 residues.

This clone was counted once. The chain combines TRBV7-2 with TRBJ2-3; 7 nucleotides match TRBD1. J was trimmed by 1 base and V by 2 bases; bases with no gene match: 6. The germline CDR1 and CDR2 sequences are SGHTA and FQGNSA. CDR3 length: 16 amino acids. The CDR3 protein is CASSLSMRGRTDTQYF. As DNA, the CDR3 is TGTGCCAGCAGCTTATCAATGAGGGGGCGCACAGATACGCAGTATTTT.

This sequence joins TRBV19 and TRBJ1-5; TRBD1 might be the D (6 bases). The germline V and J ends were trimmed by 5 bases and 2 bases, with 13 bases remaining between them. This CDR3 contains 15 residues. The germline V gene encodes CDR1 LNHDA and CDR2 SQIVND (reference sequence). The CDR3 is CASSRTASGNQPQHF. CDR3 in DNA: TGTGCCAGTAGTCGGACAGCCTCTGGCAATCAGCCCCAGCATTTT.

The V gene is TRBV2, the J gene TRBJ1-4; 7 nucleotides align to TRBD1. The CDR3 is 14 amino acids. Germline CDR1 is SNHLY and CDR2 is FYNNEI. J lost 6 bases, V lost 3 bases, and 4 bases had no gene match. CDR3 amino acids: CASSERGPHEKLFF. The CDR3, as DNA: TGTGCCAGCAGTGAGAGGGGGCCCCATGAAAAACTGTTTTTT.

This clone was observed once. This chain links TRBV6-6 with TRBJ1-6; D may be TRBD1 (5 bases). The CDR3 is made up of 14 amino acids. The V gene lost 6 bases and the J gene lost 10 bases, with 16 bases spanning the gap. From germline, CDR1 is MNHNY and CDR2 SVGAGI (reference sequence). CDR3 sequence (DNA): TGTGCCAGCAGCCCCGGGGGTGGGGGGTCACCCCTCCACTTT. Amino acid sequence: CASSPGGGGSPLHF.

The chain joins TRBV2 to TRBJ2-5; 7 bases match TRBD2. From germline, CDR1 is SNHLY and CDR2 FYNNEI. The CDR3 covers 14 residues. V gave up 8 bases and J gave up 3 bases; unmatched junction bases: 9. The DNA for the CDR3 is TGTGCCAGCTCTGAGTTCGGGGGGAAAGAGACCCAGTACTTC. It translates to CASSEFGGKETQYF.